These 19 T cell receptor beta chains were sequenced from one sample in a study of blood T cell repertoires in COVID-19. Data came from immunoSEQ multiplex PCR; TCRdb stores just in-frame clones and leaves some out. The sample shows some 160,000 clones, about four fifths of them seen only once. Sequencing used peripheral blood. These receptors all stem from a woman of 80 years or more with acute or convalescent COVID-19.

The chain recombines TRBV6-2 or TRBV6-3 with TRBJ2-1, with 11 positions matching TRBD2. J lost 10 bases, V lost 2 bases, and 10 bases had no gene match. CDR3 length equals 16 residues. Germline loops: CDR1 MNHEY, CDR2 SVGEGT. CDR3 DNA sequence: TGTGCCAGCAGTTACGGCGGGACTAGCGGTCGTAGGGAGCAGTTCTTC. Translated, it gives CASSYGGTSGRREQFF.

The chain joins TRBV6-2 or TRBV6-3 to TRBJ1-2; D gene unclear. CDR1 and CDR2 from the germline V gene are MNHEY and SVGEGT. V dropped 0 bases and J dropped 4 bases, with 9 bases sitting between them. This CDR3 comprises 14 residues. This CDR3 reads CASSYSSGIYGYTF. CDR3 bases: TGTGCCAGCAGTTACTCAAGCGGGATCTATGGCTACACCTTC.

The rearrangement joins TRBV7-6 to TRBJ2-1; TRBD2 matches 7 bases. The CDR3 totals 15 residues. V was pared by 3 bases and J by 5 bases, with 7 bases of the junction left unmatched. The germline CDR1 and CDR2 sequences are SGHVS and FNYEAQ. For the CDR3, the DNA is TGTGCCAGCAGCTTCGGCGGGGGACCTCACAATGAGCAGTTCTTC. Amino acid sequence: CASSFGGGPHNEQFF.

The chain uses TRBV2 and TRBJ2-3; TRBD1 matches 12 bases. Germline CDR1 reads SNHLY; CDR2 reads FYNNEI. The CDR3 length is 15 residues. The ends lost 6 bases at V and 7 bases at J; junction bases unmatched: 8. CDR3 protein: CASSPGTGGFNTQYF. The CDR3, as DNA: TGTGCCAGCAGCCCCGGGACAGGGGGCTTTAATACGCAGTATTTT. Combining the CDR3 with reference TRBV2 and TRBJ2-3 gives the whole variable domain EPEVTQTPSHQVTQMGQEVILRCVPISNHLYFYWYRQILGQKVEFLVSFYNNEISEKSEIFDDQFSVERPDGSNFTLKIRSTKLEDSAMYFCASSPGTGGFNTQYFGPGTRLTVL.

V and J are TRBV10-1 and TRBJ2-5; D is perhaps TRBD1 (6 bases). The CDR3 spans 15 residues. Germline CDR1 is WNHNN and CDR2 is SYGVQD (reference sequence). V was clipped by 0 bases and J by 1 base, with 9 bases between them. Here the CDR3 reads CASSESTGVQETQYF. CDR3 coding DNA: TGCGCCAGCAGTGAGTCGACAGGCGTCCAAGAGACCCAGTACTTC.

This chain links TRBV6-5 with TRBJ1-1, with unresolved D. Trimming removed 7 bases at V and 1 base at J, with 16 bases between. Germline V gene data show CDR1 as MNHEY and CDR2 as SVGAGI. This CDR3 has 15 amino acids. The DNA for the CDR3 is TGTGCCAGCATTTTGAGAGTGTCTGGGAACACTGAAGCTTTCTTT. Translated, it gives CASILRVSGNTEAFF.

The chain recombines TRBV4-1 with TRBJ1-1; 7 bases match TRBD1. The CDR3 covers 12 residues. The germline V gene has CDR1 MGHRA and CDR2 YSYEKL. Losses at the gene ends were 2 bases for V and 11 bases for J; bases not matched to a gene: 5. CDR3 bases: TGCGCCAGCAGCCAAACGGGACAGAGGGCTTTCTTT. This codes for CASSQTGQRAFF.

The genes are TRBV7-9 and TRBJ1-1, with 7 bases aligning to TRBD1. The V gene's germline CDR1 is SEHNR and CDR2 FQNEAQ (reference sequence). This CDR3 has 14 residues. V was clipped by 2 bases and J by 11 bases; unmatched bases: 11. The chain's CDR3 is CASSLSQGNERAFF. The CDR3, as DNA: TGTGCCAGCAGCTTATCACAGGGGAACGAGCGCGCTTTCTTT. The full variable domain, rest sourced from reference TRBV7-9 and TRBJ1-1, is DTGVSQNPRHKITKRGQNVTFRCDPISEHNRLYWYRQTLGQGPEFLTYFQNEAQLEKSRLLSDRFSAERPKGSFSTLEIQRTEQGDSAMYLCASSLSQGNERAFFGQGTRLTVV.

The chain is built from TRBV2 and TRBJ1-1; D remains ambiguous. The CDR3 is 11 amino acids. Trimming shortened V by 8 bases and J by 10 bases, and 14 bases separated the two germline ends. Germline V gives CDR1 SNHLY, CDR2 FYNNEI. CDR3 in DNA: TGTGCCAGCGGGCTGGCCGCGGGAGCTTTCTTT. Translating it yields CASGLAAGAFF.

The chain joins TRBV2 to TRBJ2-3, with D tentatively TRBD1 (6 bases). Trimming took 6 bases from V and 4 from J, leaving 17 bases between them. The CDR3 covers 15 residues. CDR1 and CDR2 (germline): SNHLY, FYNNEI. For the CDR3, the DNA is TGTGCCAGCAGGGACAGAGACGGGGCACCAGATACGCAGTATTTT. Its translation: CASRDRDGAPDTQYF.

This clone has a handful of counts. This chain uses TRBV5-1 with TRBJ2-1, with D hard to call. The V gene lost 0 bases and the J gene lost 0 bases, with 4 bases spanning the gap. Germline V CDR1 and CDR2: SGHRS, YFSETQ. The CDR3 extends over 14 amino acids. CDR3 amino acids: CASSLGSSYNEQFF. CDR3 in DNA: TGCGCCAGCAGCTTGGGGAGCTCCTACAATGAGCAGTTCTTC.

The chain is built from TRBV5-1 and TRBJ1-1; 7 nucleotides line up with TRBD1. CDR1 and CDR2 (germline): SGHRS, YFSETQ. J was trimmed by 6 bases and V by 0 bases; bases with no gene match: 5. This CDR3 has 14 residues. In nucleotides, the CDR3 is TGCGCCAGCAGCTTGGTAGGGGGCAGCGCTGAAGCTTTCTTT. Residues: CASSLVGGSAEAFF.

The rearrangement uses TRBV4-1 and TRBJ2-7, with TRBD1 matching 9 bases. There are 15 residues in the CDR3. Per the germline V gene, CDR1 is MGHRA and CDR2 is YSYEKL. Germline trimming cut 4 bases from V and 2 bases from J; bases unmatched to any gene: 6. DNA for the CDR3: TGCGCCAGCAGCCCCACCCGACAGGGGGCCTACGAGCAGTACTTC. It codes for CASSPTRQGAYEQYF.

V usage is TRBV4-1 and J usage is TRBJ2-7; D may be TRBD1 (5 bases). The V gene lost 3 bases and the J gene lost 6 bases, with 24 bases spanning the gap. Germline CDR1 reads MGHRA; CDR2 reads YSYEKL. The CDR3 contains 17 residues. CDR3 in amino acids: CASSHDLQTTALPEQYF. CDR3 nucleotide sequence: TGCGCCAGCAGCCATGACCTACAAACGACAGCCCTTCCCGAGCAGTACTTC.

In DNA form, the CDR3 reads TGTGCCAGCACCCCAAGGCAGGGTTGGACCGGGGAGCTGTTTTTT. Protein product: CASTPRQGWTGELFF. V is TRBV27 and J is TRBJ2-2; a possible D gene is TRBD1 (5 bases). The CDR3 is 15 amino acids. Trimming shortened V by 7 bases and J by 5 bases, and 17 bases separated the two germline ends. Germline lookup yields CDR1 MNHEY and CDR2 SMNVEV (reference sequence).

The chain links TRBV7-9 to TRBJ1-1; D gene unclear. Germline V gene sequence: CDR1 SEHNR, CDR2 FQNEAQ (reference sequence). This CDR3 region has 13 residues. V was trimmed by 3 bases and J by 4 bases, leaving 9 bases between them. The CDR3: CASSFDRGTEAFF. In DNA, the CDR3 is TGTGCCAGCAGCTTTGACCGGGGCACTGAAGCTTTCTTT.

V gene TRBV11-2 combines with J gene TRBJ2-2, with 11 bases lining up with TRBD1. The CDR3 consists of 16 residues. Per the germline V gene, CDR1 is SGHAT and CDR2 is FQNNGV. With V trimmed by 1 base and J by 6 bases, 4 bases remained unmatched. The CDR3 loop reads CASSLVRTGGAGELFF. CDR3 in DNA: TGTGCCAGCAGCTTAGTGCGGACAGGGGGCGCCGGGGAGCTGTTTTTT.

The chain joins TRBV19 to TRBJ1-5; 7 nucleotides align to TRBD1. Unmatched junction bases numbered 3, after V lost 5 bases and J lost 2 bases. The CDR3 has 14 residues. Looked up from germline, CDR1 is LNHDA and CDR2 is SQIVND (reference sequence). CDR3 nucleotides: TGTGCCAGTAGTTTACAGGGGCGCAATCAGCCCCAGCATTTT. Translating it yields CASSLQGRNQPQHF.

This chain uses TRBV9 with TRBJ1-3; maybe TRBD1 (5 bases). The CDR3 runs 16 residues. Germline CDR1 reads SGDLS; CDR2 reads YYNGEE. Trimming removed 3 bases at V and 4 bases at J, with 17 bases between. The CDR3 spells CASSASQLQAGNTIYF. CDR3 sequence (DNA): TGTGCCAGCAGCGCCTCGCAGTTACAGGCCGGAAACACCATATATTTT.